This is a list of T cell receptor beta chains from one sample in a study of PD-L1 blockade in urothelial cancer. Libraries were prepared by immunoSEQ multiplex PCR; TCRdb keeps only in-frame clonotypes and omits some of them. The sample lists around 66,000 clones; roughly 90% were seen once. The sample consisted of PBMCs, taken around atezolizumab (anti-PD-L1) treatment. The receptors stem from a man aged 55 to 70 with urothelial cancer. The conserved cysteine and the conserved F or W are not part of the CDR3 here. The size of a clone is reported for some rows only, either as once, few or many, or as a class for expanded clones.

>TRBV7-2|TRBJ1-1|-
ASSWGGRRNTEAF
>TRBV2|TRBJ1-1|-
ASNAGTYTEAF
>TRBV10-3|TRBJ2-5|-
AISEKSGVQETQY
>TRBV18|TRBJ2-7|-
ASSEGQTYEQY
>TRBV11-2|TRBJ1-2|once
ASSGDRWSSGYT
>TRBV6-5|TRBJ2-5|-
ASRPDRGRGETQY
>TRBV11-1|TRBJ1-2|-
ASSQEMNGYT
>TRBV7-2|TRBJ1-2|-
ASSKTGRANYGYT
>TRBV13|TRBJ1-2|-
ASSLQPGQYGYT
>TRBV6-5|TRBJ2-1|once
ASSSALAGYNEQF
>TRBV6-1|TRBJ2-7|-
ASSDPAGGQYEQY
>TRBV9|TRBJ2-1|-
ASSLGAGDEQF
>TRBV5-5|TRBJ2-1|-
ASSPDRVDNEQF
>TRBV7-2|TRBJ2-4|-
ASSLKGATPKNIQY
>TRBV9|TRBJ2-1|-
ASSVAGGPTQWDEQF
>TRBV11-2|TRBJ2-1|-
ASSPSYSTVQF
>TRBV11-3|TRBJ2-7|few
ASSSSYAGEQY
>TRBV10-3|TRBJ1-1|-
AISDHRGRANTEAF
>TRBV29-1|TRBJ1-2|-
SVERQGNYGYT
>TRBV27|TRBJ2-2|few
ASSEGGLAGELF
>TRBV2|TRBJ1-1|-
ASSPRSGNTEAF
>TRBV27|TRBJ2-1|-
ASSFPSGRRGSSYNEQF
>TRBV12-5|TRBJ1-4|-
ASGLALGTGVPVVNEKLF
>TRBV30|TRBJ1-5|-
AWSSVAGDQPQH
>TRBV5-1|TRBJ2-5|-
ASSFRATPRQETQY
>TRBV11-2|TRBJ2-3|-
ASTTGGGPGDTQY